This T cell receptor (beta chain) was captured by sequencing in a study of T-cell reconstitution after alpha-beta-depleted transplantation in children. The CDR3 runs to 16 residues. Trimming removed 4 bases from V and 3 bases from J; junction bases left unmatched: 8. The germline V gene has CDR1 ENHRY and CDR2 SYGVKD. A library of TCRbeta sequences, prepared with unique molecular identifiers, was generated. TCRdb called the PCR reads again in MiXCR, with one record for every CDR3 protein. This sample yields about 500,000 distinct CDR3 sequences, of which 32% are seen a single time; 2% to 2.5% belongs to the top ten.

This sample comprised PBMCs from the stem cell graft donor, obtained from the stem cell graft. This sequence was found in a human donor who donated a stem cell graft to a child with aplastic anemia. This chain joins TRBV10-3 and TRBJ2-2; 7 nucleotides agree with TRBD2. In DNA, the CDR3 is TGTGCCATCAGTGCTCCTAGCGGTATTTACACCGGGGAGCTGTTTTTT. Protein sequence: CAISAPSGIYTGELFF.